Listed here are 4 T cell receptor beta chains from one sample, sequenced in a study of technical replicates of blood from several donors. The table came from immunoSEQ multiplex PCR; TCRdb's copy has only in-frame clones and leaves some out. The profile shows tens of thousands of clones, 95% to 98% of them singletons. Sequencing was carried out using T cells isolated from PBMCs. The receptor source for this set is a human donor in good health.

This rearrangement joins TRBV11-2 to TRBJ2-1; 9 bases match TRBD2. Looked up from germline, CDR1 is SGHAT and CDR2 is FQNNGV. This CDR3 has 16 residues. The trim removed 0 bases at V and 5 bases at J, leaving 5 bases unmatched. The CDR3 loop reads CASSLDSGRGHNEQFF. Here the CDR3 DNA reads TGTGCCAGCAGCTTAGATAGCGGGAGAGGCCACAATGAGCAGTTCTTC.

V usage is TRBV27 and J usage is TRBJ2-7; D perhaps matches TRBD1 (7 bases). V shed 3 bases and J shed 4 bases, with 13 bases lying between them. The CDR3 is 14 amino acids. The germline CDR1 and CDR2 sequences are MNHEY and SMNVEV (reference sequence). Here the CDR3 reads CASSFGGTVYEQYF. The CDR3 DNA follows: TGTGCCAGCAGTTTTGGGGGGACAGTGTACGAGCAGTACTTC.

V usage is TRBV30 and J usage is TRBJ2-7; 10 bases fit TRBD2. Germline V CDR1 and CDR2: GTSNPN, SVGIG (reference sequence). V shed 2 bases and J 5 bases; nucleotides not matched to a gene: 3. The CDR3 extends over 13 amino acids. DNA for the CDR3: TGTGCCTGGAGTAGCGGGAGGGGCCACGAGCAGTACTTC. It specifies CAWSSGRGHEQYF.

The chain joins TRBV6-5 to TRBJ2-7, with D maybe TRBD1 (6 bases). The CDR3 is 14 amino acids. Trimming removed 2 bases from V and 1 base from J, with 9 bases in between. In germline, CDR1 is MNHEY, CDR2 SVGAGI. This CDR3 is CASSYGQLSYEQYF. The DNA for the CDR3 is TGTGCCAGCAGTTACGGACAGCTTTCCTACGAGCAGTACTTC.